Below are 5 T cell receptor beta chains sequenced from a single sample in a study of blood T cell repertoires in COVID-19. Using immunoSEQ multiplex PCR, the repertoire was profiled, and TCRdb retains in-frame clones only, with some absent. The sample shows approximately 280,000 clones, around 92% of them seen only once. Sequences were obtained from PBMCs or T cells enriched from blood (not recorded which). These receptors were obtained from an older woman who had recovered from COVID-19.

The chain is built from TRBV3-1 (or the pseudogene TRBV3-2) and TRBJ1-5, with 11 positions matching TRBD1. The J segment lost 5 bases and the V segment lost 2 bases, leaving 5 bases of the junction unmatched. The CDR3 totals 16 residues. Germline-derived CDR1 and CDR2 are LGHDT and YNNKEL (reference sequence). Written as DNA, the CDR3 is TGTGCCAGCAGCCAATCCGGACAGGGGGCCCATCAGCCCCAGCATTTT. It translates to CASSQSGQGAHQPQHF.

V and J are TRBV11-3 and TRBJ2-7; TRBD1 matches 9 bases. Germline-derived CDR1 and CDR2 are SGHNT and YENEEA. The CDR3 consists of 15 residues. V shed 3 bases and J 5 bases; nucleotides not matched to a gene: 8. The CDR3 sequence: CASSFGQGKIDEQYF. The CDR3 coding sequence is TGTGCCAGCAGCTTCGGACAGGGGAAGATCGACGAGCAGTACTTC.

The chain carries TRBV9 and TRBJ1-1; D is unclear. Germline assignment: CDR1 SGDLS and CDR2 YYNGEE. V was shortened by 0 bases and J by 0 bases, with 9 bases between the two germline ends. CDR3 size: 15 residues. CDR3 in DNA: TGTGCCAGCAGCGTAGGAGGAGAATTGAACACTGAAGCTTTCTTT. Its translation: CASSVGGELNTEAFF. The full variable domain, rest sourced from reference TRBV9 and TRBJ1-1, is DSGVTQTPKHLITATGQRVTLRCSPRSGDLSVYWYQQSLDQGLQFLIQYYNGEERAKGNILERFSAQQFPDLHSELNLSSLELGDSALYFCASSVGGELNTEAFFGQGTRLTVV.

This clone was observed once. The rearrangement uses TRBV5-1 and TRBJ2-1; a possible D gene is TRBD2 (5 bases). Trimming pared 3 bases from V and 4 bases from J, leaving 14 bases between. CDR1 is SGHRS, CDR2 YFSETQ, per germline. This CDR3 contains 15 residues. The CDR3 region has the DNA TGCGCCAGCAGCTCGAGCCCGACTAAATACAATGAGCAGTTCTTC. This translates into CASSSSPTKYNEQFF.

The CDR3 DNA sequence: TGTGCCACCAGCAGTGAAGCGGGGGGATACTACAATGAGCAGTTCTTC. It codes for CATSSEAGGYYNEQFF. This chain links TRBV15 with TRBJ2-1, with 9 positions matching TRBD2. V shed 3 bases, J shed 3 bases, and the junction held 6 bases outside the gene matches. This CDR3 has 16 amino acids. Germline CDR1 is LNHNV and CDR2 is YYDKDF (reference sequence).